The source of this T cell receptor beta chain is a study of blood T cells in healthy people across ages. This clonotype was seen at least ten times. CDR1 is SGHTA, CDR2 FQGNSA, per germline. This CDR3 has 15 residues. V dropped 0 bases and J dropped 5 bases, with 11 bases sitting between them. A second roughly 7 to 11 cycle PCR used barcoded and J-beta primers. A minimum of 2.5 million CDR3-containing paired-end reads was obtained for each sample. TCRdb used MiXCR to reprocess the 5' RACE reads, holding one entry per CDR3 protein. The sample contains more than 800,000 distinct CDR3 sequences, around 28% of which appear only once. Isolation per sample recovered at least 6 million PBMCs.

The chain employs TRBV7-2 and TRBJ2-1, with D unclear. This receptor was identified in a woman older than 75 in good health. The sequenced sample consisted of blood. Written as DNA, the CDR3 is TGTGCCAGCAGCTTAGCGTGGTTGTTGGACAATGAGCAGTTCTTC. It translates to CASSLAWLLDNEQFF.